This T cell receptor beta chain was captured by sequencing in a study of T cells in Graves' hyperthyroidism and ophthalmopathy. TCR beta CDR3 region amplification was performed from RNA transcripts. The HTBI primer set was used in a first-round RT-PCR of the TCR CDR3. Each CDR3 protein gets one entry after TCRdb re-called the multiplex PCR reads with MiXCR. The profile shows some 560,000 distinct CDR3 sequences, more than 15% of them singletons. Looked up from germline, CDR1 is MDHEN and CDR2 is SYDVKM. This CDR3 region has 11 residues. The sequenced material came from blood. The rearrangement uses TRBV28 and TRBJ2-4, with D uncertain. This clonotype was sampled from a woman in her twenties or thirties with Graves' hyperthyroidism. The CDR3, as DNA: TGTGTTGGGAAAGCCAAAAACATTCAGTACTTC. This encodes CVGKAKNIQYF.